The 20 T cell receptor beta chains below all came from one sample that was sequenced in a study of OX40 agonist ivuxolimab in advanced cancers. Repertoires were generated with immunoSEQ multiplex PCR, while TCRdb's copy carries only in-frame clones and drops some. The sample includes 70,000 to 80,000 clones, 94% of them seen just once. Sequenced here: CD4+ or CD8+ T cells sorted from blood, sampled in a trial of the OX40 agonist ivuxolimab. Every receptor here comes from an adult with an advanced solid tumor such as melanoma, head and neck, liver or kidney cancer.

The chain couples TRBV7-9 to TRBJ2-5; D remains unclear. The germline V and J ends were trimmed by 2 bases and 5 bases, with 3 bases remaining between them. The CDR3 sequence is 11 residues long. Germline CDR1 and CDR2: SEHNR and FQNEAQ (reference sequence). The CDR3 bases are TGTGCCAGCAGCTTAAAGGAGACCCAGTACTTC. Protein sequence: CASSLKETQYF.

CDR3 loop: CASSWSTDTQYF. The CDR3 nucleotides are TGTGCCAGCAGCTGGTCAACAGATACGCAGTATTTT. This chain joins TRBV5-4 and TRBJ2-3; D call uncertain. In germline, CDR1 is SGHNT, CDR2 YYREEE (reference sequence). V lost 3 bases and J 3 bases, leaving 5 bases between the germline ends. The CDR3 loop spans 12 amino acids.

The gene calls are TRBV7-3 and TRBJ2-3, with 9 bases fitting TRBD1. The CDR3 contains 16 residues. After removal of 6 bases from V and 4 bases from J, the junction contained 11 bases not matched to a gene. Germline CDR1 reads SGHTA; CDR2 reads FQGTGA. The CDR3 bases are TGTGCCAGCAGTTCCAAGGACAGGGGTGTTGCAGATACGCAGTATTTT. Its translation is CASSSKDRGVADTQYF.

The V and J genes are TRBV7-2 and TRBJ2-3; 10 bases match TRBD2. The CDR3 runs 21 residues. After removal of 0 bases from V and 1 base from J, the junction contained 16 bases not matched to a gene. Germline CDR1 reads SGHTA; CDR2 reads FQGNSA. The CDR3 sequence: CASSLALSSGRRDLRTDTQYF. DNA for the CDR3: TGTGCCAGCAGCTTAGCGCTATCTAGCGGGAGAAGGGATTTGCGCACAGATACGCAGTATTTT. Filled out from reference TRBV7-2 and TRBJ2-3, the complete variable domain reads GAGVSQSPSNKVTEKGKDVELRCDPISGHTALYWYRQSLGQGLEFLIYFQGNSAPDKSGLPSDRFSAERTGGSVSTLTIQRTQQEDSAVYLCASSLALSSGRRDLRTDTQYFGPGTRLTVL.

The chain has TRBV27 and TRBJ2-1; TRBD2 aligns across 7 bases. The CDR3 sequence is 16 residues long. V shed 5 bases, J shed 5 bases, and the junction held 12 bases outside the gene matches. Looked up from germline, CDR1 is MNHEY and CDR2 is SMNVEV (reference sequence). CDR3 sequence (DNA): TGTGCCAGCAGTGCCCCCTGGGCGGGAGTCGACAATGAGCAGTTCTTC. It yields the protein CASSAPWAGVDNEQFF.

This rearrangement joins TRBV27 to TRBJ2-7; D might be TRBD2 (6 bases). The germline V and J ends were trimmed by 0 bases and 7 bases, with 19 bases remaining between them. The CDR3 is 16 amino acids. Germline values: CDR1 MNHEY, CDR2 SMNVEV (reference sequence). The DNA for the CDR3 is TGTGCCAGCAGTTTATCATTGGTAGCGGAACCTACTGAGCAGTACTTC. Translation gives CASSLSLVAEPTEQYF.

V is TRBV29-1 and J is TRBJ2-7; TRBD2 agrees at 15 bases. J gave up 5 bases and V 3 bases, and 2 bases lay outside the gene matches. This CDR3 contains 14 residues. Germline V gives CDR1 SQVTM, CDR2 ANQGSEA. Written as DNA, the CDR3 is TGCAGCGTTGAGGGACTAGCGGGAGGTCACGAGCAGTACTTC. It is translated as CSVEGLAGGHEQYF.

The genes are TRBV4-3 and TRBJ2-1, with D tentatively TRBD2 (5 bases). Germline V gene sequence: CDR1 LGHNA, CDR2 YSLEER. V lost 1 base and J 7 bases, leaving 17 bases between the germline ends. This CDR3 spans 16 amino acids. Here the CDR3 DNA reads TGCGCCAGCAGCCAAGGTTGGACTCCGGTGGAGAATGAGCAGTTCTTC. This sequence encodes CASSQGWTPVENEQFF.

The chain combines TRBV27 with TRBJ2-5; the D gene is possibly TRBD1 (6 bases). The CDR3 has 14 residues. V was clipped by 4 bases and J by 5 bases, with 14 bases between them. Germline-derived CDR1 and CDR2 are MNHEY and SMNVEV (reference sequence). The CDR3 region is CASSSLTGGETQYF. CDR3 bases: TGTGCCAGCAGTTCCCTGACAGGTGGGGAGACCCAGTACTTC.

V and J are TRBV6-5 and TRBJ1-1; D uncertain. The germline V and J ends were trimmed by 2 bases and 4 bases, with 14 bases remaining between them. The CDR3 has 15 residues. Germline assignment: CDR1 MNHEY and CDR2 SVGAGI. The CDR3 nucleotides read TGTGCCAGCAGTTACCCGGGCGGGGATCTCACTGAAGCTTTCTTT. It codes for CASSYPGGDLTEAFF.

The chain links TRBV4-3 to TRBJ1-6; D possibly corresponds to TRBD1 (6 bases). Between the trimmed V and J ends, which lost 4 bases and 8 bases, there was a span of 15 bases. Germline-derived CDR1 and CDR2 are LGHNA and YSLEER. This CDR3 region has 15 residues. In nucleotides, the CDR3 is TGCGCCAGCAGCCCCAAAACAGGGTCGGATTCACCCCTCCACTTT. It specifies CASSPKTGSDSPLHF.

This clone is a singleton in its sample. The genes are TRBV5-1 and TRBJ2-7, with 7 bases that match TRBD2. Trimming removed 4 bases from V and 3 bases from J; junction bases left unmatched: 7. This CDR3 region has 14 residues. Germline CDR1 is SGHRS and CDR2 is YFSETQ. This chain's CDR3 is CASSNRDYHYEQYF. The DNA of the CDR3 is TGCGCCAGCAGCAACCGGGACTACCACTACGAGCAGTACTTC.

The rearrangement joins TRBV15 to TRBJ2-5; D uncertain. The germline CDR1 and CDR2 sequences are LNHNV and YYDKDF (reference sequence). The V end lost 0 bases, the J end lost 2 bases, and 7 bases lay between the germline ends. This CDR3 is built from 14 residues. The CDR3 coding sequence is TGTGCCACCAGCAGAGATGGACCTCAAGAGACCCAGTACTTC. As protein: CATSRDGPQETQYF.

The genes are TRBV28 and TRBJ2-7, with D perhaps matching TRBD1 (6 bases). The CDR3 runs 17 residues. The germline gives CDR1 MDHEN, CDR2 SYDVKM. V lost 2 bases to trimming and J lost 0 bases, with 17 bases between them. Here the CDR3 DNA reads TGTGCCAGCAGTTTAACAGGGAGCGCAGTGAGCTCCTACGAGCAGTACTTC. Its protein is CASSLTGSAVSSYEQYF.

V and J are TRBV11-2 and TRBJ1-5; D is ambiguous. The V gene lost 1 base and the J gene lost 2 bases, with 9 bases spanning the gap. Germline V gene lookup returns CDR1 SGHAT and CDR2 FQNNGV. The CDR3 has 15 amino acids. CDR3 DNA: TGTGCCAGCAGCTTAGGGGCGTTGGGCAATCAGCCCCAGCATTTT. It is translated as CASSLGALGNQPQHF. The whole variable domain, filled in from reference TRBV11-2 and TRBJ1-5, reads EAGVAQSPRYKIIEKRQSVAFWCNPISGHATLYWYQQILGQGPKLLIQFQNNGVVDDSQLPKDRFSAERLKGVDSTLKIQPAKLEDSAVYLCASSLGALGNQPQHFGDGTRLSIL.

The chain joins TRBV27 to TRBJ2-1; 7 bases are a match to TRBD1. In germline, CDR1 is MNHEY, CDR2 SMNVEV (reference sequence). The CDR3 spans 16 residues. The ends lost 6 bases at V and 2 bases at J; junction bases unmatched: 10. CDR3 bases: TGTGCCAGCAGAGCTACCGGGACAGCGACCTACAATGAGCAGTTCTTC. Protein product: CASRATGTATYNEQFF.

The CDR3 region has the DNA TGTGCCGCCGGAGGGATCGATTATACCTACGAGCAGTACTTC. It codes for CAAGGIDYTYEQYF. The rearrangement uses TRBV27 and TRBJ2-7, with D possibly matching TRBD2 (6 bases). V was shortened by 11 bases and J by 2 bases, with 19 bases between the two germline ends. Germline CDR1 reads MNHEY; CDR2 reads SMNVEV (reference sequence). The CDR3 loop spans 14 amino acids.

This chain joins TRBV6-6 and TRBJ1-5; 7 bases fit TRBD1. Germline CDR1 MNHNY, CDR2 SVGAGI (reference sequence). The CDR3 length is 15 residues. V trimming: 2 bases; J trimming: 0 bases; junction bases outside the gene matches: 1. CDR3 sequence (DNA): TGTGCCAGCAGTTACGAGGGGGCTAGCAATCAGCCCCAGCATTTT. Translated, it gives CASSYEGASNQPQHF.

The chain employs TRBV9 and TRBJ1-2; D is perhaps TRBD1 (6 bases). V lost 0 bases, J lost 5 bases, and 17 bases lay in between. Germline V CDR1 and CDR2: SGDLS, YYNGEE. This CDR3 has 16 amino acids. CDR3 region: CASSVGGTLPEYGYTF. Written as DNA, the CDR3 is TGTGCCAGCAGCGTAGGGGGGACACTCCCAGAATATGGCTACACCTTC.

In its sample, this clone was seen a few times. The chain uses TRBV6-5 and TRBJ1-1, with D perhaps matching TRBD1 (6 bases). V was trimmed by 10 bases and J by 7 bases, leaving 10 bases between them. This CDR3 has 10 amino acids. CDR1 is MNHEY, CDR2 SVGAGI, per germline. In DNA, the CDR3 is TGTGCCACCACAGGGAATGAAGCTTTCTTT. Its translation: CATTGNEAFF.